This TCR beta chain was captured in a study of sequential checkpoint blockade in melanoma. At the level of the study: TCRbeta immunosequencing was performed on DNA from 90 to 100 pretreatment melanoma tumor samples.

Data came from immunoSEQ multiplex PCR; TCRdb stores just in-frame clones and leaves some out. Of about 10,000 clones listed, roughly 20% are singletons. Stated treatment: randomized to nivolumab then ipilimumab (arm A) or the reverse (arm B). The specimen comprised tumor tissue (inferred from file names), sampled from a patient given nivolumab and ipilimumab in sequence. The sequence derives from a human donor with melanoma.

CDR3 sequence: CASSRHGSVETQYF. The CDR3 DNA reads TGTGCCAGCAGCCGACATGGGTCCGTGGAGACCCAGTACTTC. This sequence joins TRBV11-3 and TRBJ2-5; D not resolved. Trimming removed 5 bases from V and 5 bases from J, with 15 bases in between. From germline, CDR1 is SGHNT and CDR2 YENEEA. The CDR3 has 14 residues. Supplemented by reference TRBV11-3 and TRBJ2-5, the full variable domain reads EAGVVQSPRYKIIEKKQPVAFWCNPISGHNTLYWYLQNLGQGPELLIRYENEEAVDDSQLPKDRFSAERLKGVDSTLKIQPAELGDSAVYLCASSRHGSVETQYFGPGTRLLVL.